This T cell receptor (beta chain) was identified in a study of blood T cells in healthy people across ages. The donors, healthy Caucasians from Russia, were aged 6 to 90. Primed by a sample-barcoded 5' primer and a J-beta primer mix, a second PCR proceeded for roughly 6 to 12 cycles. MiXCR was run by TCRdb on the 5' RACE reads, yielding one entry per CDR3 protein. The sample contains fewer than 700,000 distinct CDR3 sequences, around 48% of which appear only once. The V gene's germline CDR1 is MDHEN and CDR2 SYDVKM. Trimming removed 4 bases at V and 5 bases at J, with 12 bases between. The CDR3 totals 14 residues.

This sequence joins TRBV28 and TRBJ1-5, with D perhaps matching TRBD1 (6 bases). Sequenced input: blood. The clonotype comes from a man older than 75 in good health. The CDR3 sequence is CASSSGGPYQPQHF. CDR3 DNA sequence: TGTGCCAGCAGTTCCGGGGGGCCCTATCAGCCCCAGCATTTT. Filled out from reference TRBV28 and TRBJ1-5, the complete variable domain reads DVKVTQSSRYLVKRTGEKVFLECVQDMDHENMFWYRQDPGLGLRLIYFSYDVKMKEKGDIPEGYSVSREKKERFSLILESASTNQTSMYLCASSSGGPYQPQHFGDGTRLSIL.